This record covers a single T cell receptor (beta chain). This CDR3 spans 15 amino acids. V gave up 3 bases and J gave up 0 bases, with 10 bases separating them. The sample is drawn from a study of CD8 T cells in Susac syndrome. The multiple sclerosis controls consisted of treatment-naive patients with relapsing-remitting disease, either stable or active. TEMRA cells were FACS-enriched, while CD8+ and CD4+ T cells were negatively isolated. An amount of RNA that ranged from roughly 0.45 to 1 ug was reverse transcribed with random hexamers. Amplification of the TCR beta CDR3 was carried out by immunoSEQ multiplex PCR, which spanned a total of 54 Vbeta and 13 Jbeta segments. A single record per CDR3 protein comes from TCRdb applying MiXCR to the immunoSEQ multiplex PCR reads. Of 250,000 to 300,000 distinct CDR3 sequences in the sample, approximately 91% were seen once.

The V call is TRBV12-3 or TRBV12-4, the J call TRBJ2-3, with D possibly being TRBD2 (6 bases). This TCR derives from a human donor with multiple sclerosis. Sequenced: CD8+ T cells from PBMCs. The CDR3 spells CASSFSGSSTDTQYF. In nucleotides, the CDR3 is TGTGCCAGCAGTTTTAGCGGATCTAGCACAGATACGCAGTATTTT.